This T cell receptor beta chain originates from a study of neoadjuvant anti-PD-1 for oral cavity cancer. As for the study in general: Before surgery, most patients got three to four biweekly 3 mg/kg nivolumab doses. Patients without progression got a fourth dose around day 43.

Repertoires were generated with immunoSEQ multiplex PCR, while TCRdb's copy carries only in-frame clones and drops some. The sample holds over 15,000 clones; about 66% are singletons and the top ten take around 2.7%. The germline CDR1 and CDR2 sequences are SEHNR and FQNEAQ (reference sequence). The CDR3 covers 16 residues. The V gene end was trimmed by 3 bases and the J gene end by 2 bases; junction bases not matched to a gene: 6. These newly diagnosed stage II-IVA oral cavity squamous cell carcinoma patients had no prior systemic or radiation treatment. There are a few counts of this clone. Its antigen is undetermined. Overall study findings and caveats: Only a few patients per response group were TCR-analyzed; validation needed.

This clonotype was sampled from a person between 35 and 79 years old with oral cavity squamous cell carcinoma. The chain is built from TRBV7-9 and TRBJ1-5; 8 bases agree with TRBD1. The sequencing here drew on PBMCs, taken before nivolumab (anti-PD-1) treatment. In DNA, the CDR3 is TGTGCCAGCAGCTTGCAGGGGGCGATTGGCAATCAGCCCCAGCATTTT. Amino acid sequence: CASSLQGAIGNQPQHF.